The 3 T cell receptor beta chains in this list originate from one sample, sequenced in a study of blood T cell repertoires in COVID-19. Using immunoSEQ multiplex PCR, the repertoire was profiled, and TCRdb retains in-frame clones only, with some absent. The table has roughly 380,000 clones, about 89% seen once. Sequenced material: peripheral blood. The receptors derive from a woman in her thirties or forties with COVID-19, enrolled during active disease.

The chain joins TRBV7-8 to TRBJ2-1; 7 bases are a match to TRBD1. CDR3 length equals 12 residues. The germline CDR1 and CDR2 sequences are SGHVS and FQNEAQ. The V segment lost 4 bases and the J segment 7 bases; nucleotides outside the gene matches: 1. This chain's CDR3 is CASSYRGNEQFF. The CDR3 DNA follows: TGTGCCAGCAGCTACAGGGGTAATGAGCAGTTCTTC.

The chain uses TRBV4-3 and TRBJ2-3, with TRBD1 identical over 9 bases. J lost 0 bases, V lost 2 bases, and 3 bases had no gene match. The CDR3 is 16 residues long. Per the germline V gene, CDR1 is LGHNA and CDR2 is YSLEER. CDR3 nucleotide sequence: TGCGCCAGCAGCCAATACGGGACAGGGAGCACAGATACGCAGTATTTT. It encodes CASSQYGTGSTDTQYF.

V usage is TRBV6-5 and J usage is TRBJ2-7; 7 bases are shared with TRBD1. The CDR3 runs 13 residues. Trimming removed 5 bases from V and 5 bases from J; junction bases left unmatched: 6. Looked up from germline, CDR1 is MNHEY and CDR2 is SVGAGI. CDR3 region: CASSRDSIHEQYF. The DNA for the CDR3 is TGTGCCAGCAGTCGGGACAGTATCCACGAGCAGTACTTC.